This T cell receptor beta chain was retrieved from a study of monozygotic twins with inflammatory bowel disease. Study-wide results and limits: Researchers report that IBD patients shared fewer clonotypes with others than healthy twins, especially amid disease activity. The study found lower TCRbeta diversity (inverse Simpson) in IBD patients than in healthy co-twins.

Germline CDR1 reads SQVTM; CDR2 reads ANQGSEA. This CDR3 has 12 amino acids. Regarding this clonotype: The antigen is unknown.

TCRdb reworked the 5' RACE reads into one entry per CDR3 protein, no DNA. This sample's table reports some 450,000 distinct CDR3 sequences. Sequencing was done on a sample of blood. The clonotype originates from a human donor with ulcerative colitis or Crohn's disease, or a healthy co-twin of an affected twin (not recorded which). The rearrangement links TRBV29-1 to TRBJ2-3. The CDR3 is CSVGDHPDTQYF.